These T cell receptor beta chains were read from a single sample in a study of blood T cell repertoires in COVID-19. Using immunoSEQ multiplex PCR, the repertoire was profiled, and TCRdb retains in-frame clones only, with some absent. The table has 200,000 or so clones, 80% to 90% seen once. Sequencing was performed on PBMCs or T cells enriched from blood (not recorded which). The source is a woman between 50 and 59 years old who had been exposed to COVID-19. CDR3s include the opening cysteine and the closing phenylalanine or tryptophan. Each record gives: CDR3 DNA, CDR3 protein, V gene, D gene, clone size, J gene. The D gene is left open where the match is weak. Only part of the rows carry a size: once, few, many, or a class if the clone is expanded.

CDR3 DNA: TGTGCCAGTAGTGAAACGGCCCTTGGGACAAACTCCGCCAAAAACATTCAGTACTTC
CDR3 protein: CASSETALGTNSAKNIQYF
V gene: TRBV19
D gene: .
clone size: .
J gene: TRBJ2-4

CDR3 DNA: TGTGCCAGCTCACCATACACGACGGGTGGCTACACCTTC
CDR3 protein: CASSPYTTGGYTF
V gene: TRBV18
D gene: .
clone size: .
J gene: TRBJ1-2

CDR3 DNA: TGTGCCAGCTCACCAGCATTCCAGCGCGATTCACCCCTCCACTTT
CDR3 protein: CASSPAFQRDSPLHF
V gene: TRBV18
D gene: .
clone size: .
J gene: TRBJ1-6

CDR3 DNA: TGTGCCAGCTCACCCACGAGAGGAGACGAAGCTTTCTTT
CDR3 protein: CASSPTRGDEAFF
V gene: TRBV18
D gene: .
clone size: .
J gene: TRBJ1-1

CDR3 DNA: TGCGCCAGCAGCCAGGCCGGGACAGCCTACACCTTC
CDR3 protein: CASSQAGTAYTF
V gene: TRBV4-3
D gene: TRBD1
clone size: few
J gene: TRBJ1-2

CDR3 DNA: TGTGCCACCAGCAGAGTGGCGGGTGCCGGGGAGCTGTTTTTT
CDR3 protein: CATSRVAGAGELFF
V gene: TRBV15
D gene: .
clone size: once
J gene: TRBJ2-2

CDR3 DNA: TGTGCCATCAGTGAGGAGGGGAACACTGAAGCTTTCTTT
CDR3 protein: CAISEEGNTEAFF
V gene: TRBV10-3
D gene: .
clone size: few
J gene: TRBJ1-1

CDR3 DNA: TGTGCCAGCAGGCTAGCGGGGGGCGGTGAGCAGTTCTTC
CDR3 protein: CASRLAGGGEQFF
V gene: TRBV12-3/TRBV12-4
D gene: TRBD2
clone size: .
J gene: TRBJ2-1

CDR3 DNA: TGCGCCAGCAGCTTGACAGGGTCAGGGGAGCAGTACTTC
CDR3 protein: CASSLTGSGEQYF
V gene: TRBV5-1
D gene: .
clone size: .
J gene: TRBJ2-7

CDR3 DNA: TGTGCCAGCAGGCCGGAGGACAGGGGGCCAATGACTGAAGCTTTCTTT
CDR3 protein: CASRPEDRGPMTEAFF
V gene: TRBV27
D gene: TRBD1
clone size: .
J gene: TRBJ1-1

CDR3 DNA: TGTGCCAGCAGCGCAACTATGAGGAATCTCTATGGCTACACCTTC
CDR3 protein: CASSATMRNLYGYTF
V gene: TRBV11-2
D gene: .
clone size: few
J gene: TRBJ1-2

CDR3 DNA: TGCGCCAGCAGTGAAAACAGGAATCAGCCCCAGCATTTT
CDR3 protein: CASSENRNQPQHF
V gene: TRBV10-1
D gene: .
clone size: few
J gene: TRBJ1-5

CDR3 DNA: TGTGCCAGCAGCCCGCGGACTAGCGGGGGGGAACTCTTC
CDR3 protein: CASSPRTSGGELF
V gene: TRBV5-4
D gene: TRBD2
clone size: .
J gene: TRBJ2-1

CDR3 DNA: TGTGCCACCAGTGCGGGGGGGCTAAGCTCCTACAATGAGCAGTTCTTC
CDR3 protein: CATSAGGLSSYNEQFF
V gene: TRBV24-1
D gene: TRBD2
clone size: .
J gene: TRBJ2-1

CDR3 DNA: TGTGCCAGCAGAACCCCTAGCGGGTCCCGGGAGCTGTTTTTT
CDR3 protein: CASRTPSGSRELFF
V gene: TRBV28
D gene: TRBD2
clone size: .
J gene: TRBJ2-2

CDR3 DNA: TGTGCCAGCTCACTCTCGGGGGAATCCTACGAGCAGTACTTC
CDR3 protein: CASSLSGESYEQYF
V gene: TRBV18
D gene: .
clone size: .
J gene: TRBJ2-7

CDR3 DNA: TGTGCCAGCAGCTCAGCCACAGGGTGGGGGACTGAAGCTTTCTTT
CDR3 protein: CASSSATGWGTEAFF
V gene: TRBV11-2
D gene: .
clone size: .
J gene: TRBJ1-1

CDR3 DNA: TGTGCCAGCAGCCCGGACAGGGTGAACACTGAAGCTTTCTTT
CDR3 protein: CASSPDRVNTEAFF
V gene: TRBV7-9
D gene: TRBD1
clone size: .
J gene: TRBJ1-1

CDR3 DNA: TGTGCCAGCAGCCAAAGTCTCGGGGGCTACACCTTC
CDR3 protein: CASSQSLGGYTF
V gene: TRBV4-2
D gene: .
clone size: .
J gene: TRBJ1-2

CDR3 DNA: TGTGCCATCACGGAGTCGGGGGGAGCAAGCGAGCAGTACTTC
CDR3 protein: CAITESGGASEQYF
V gene: TRBV10-3
D gene: TRBD2
clone size: .
J gene: TRBJ2-7

CDR3 DNA: TGCAGCGTAAAATCCCCCCACGGGTTCACAGATACGCAGTATTTT
CDR3 protein: CSVKSPHGFTDTQYF
V gene: TRBV29-1
D gene: .
clone size: .
J gene: TRBJ2-3

CDR3 DNA: TGCGCCAGCAGCCAAGTACAGGGAGCTGGAAACACCATATATTTT
CDR3 protein: CASSQVQGAGNTIYF
V gene: TRBV5-1
D gene: .
clone size: .
J gene: TRBJ1-3

CDR3 DNA: TGTGCCAGCAGTACTGATGGGGCCGCTATCGGGGAGCTGTTTTTT
CDR3 protein: CASSTDGAAIGELFF
V gene: TRBV2
D gene: .
clone size: .
J gene: TRBJ2-2

CDR3 DNA: TGTGCCAGCAGCTTGGCGGGACAGGGAGTCTATGGCTACACCTTC
CDR3 protein: CASSLAGQGVYGYTF
V gene: TRBV5-4
D gene: TRBD1
clone size: once
J gene: TRBJ1-2

CDR3 DNA: TGCGCCAGCAGCCAAGAGGCCCACTATGGCTACACCTTC
CDR3 protein: CASSQEAHYGYTF
V gene: TRBV4-3
D gene: .
clone size: .
J gene: TRBJ1-2

CDR3 DNA: TGTGCCAGCAGTTCCGGACAGGGATGGGGTCAGCCCCAGCATTTT
CDR3 protein: CASSSGQGWGQPQHF
V gene: TRBV6-2/TRBV6-3
D gene: TRBD1
clone size: .
J gene: TRBJ1-5

CDR3 DNA: TGCGCCAGCAGCCCAGGGGTGGACACTGAAGCTTTCTTT
CDR3 protein: CASSPGVDTEAFF
V gene: TRBV5-1
D gene: .
clone size: .
J gene: TRBJ1-1

CDR3 DNA: TGTGCCAGTAGTAGTATGTTGACTGAAGCTTTCTTT
CDR3 protein: CASSSMLTEAFF
V gene: TRBV19
D gene: .
clone size: .
J gene: TRBJ1-1

CDR3 DNA: TGTGCCAGCAGCTTCAGGTCCAGGGCCTTCTATGGCTACACCTTC
CDR3 protein: CASSFRSRAFYGYTF
V gene: TRBV5-6
D gene: .
clone size: .
J gene: TRBJ1-2

CDR3 DNA: TGTGCCAGCAGCTTAGCCGGGGGGGCCGTAGGGCAGTTCTTC
CDR3 protein: CASSLAGGAVGQFF
V gene: TRBV11-2
D gene: TRBD2
clone size: .
J gene: TRBJ2-1

CDR3 DNA: TGTGCCAGTAGTACCCGACGGGCCGGGGAGCTGTTTTTT
CDR3 protein: CASSTRRAGELFF
V gene: TRBV19
D gene: .
clone size: .
J gene: TRBJ2-2

CDR3 DNA: TGCGCCAGCAGCGAAAGGTCCCTACAGAACTCTGGAAACACCATATATTTT
CDR3 protein: CASSERSLQNSGNTIYF
V gene: TRBV5-1
D gene: .
clone size: once
J gene: TRBJ1-3

CDR3 DNA: TGTGCCAGCACCAAGGAAGGGACAACAAACACCGGGGAGCTGTTTTTT
CDR3 protein: CASTKEGTTNTGELFF
V gene: TRBV2
D gene: .
clone size: few
J gene: TRBJ2-2

CDR3 DNA: TGTGCCATCAGTGAGTCACGTGGGCAGGGGGCAGGGAACACTGAAGCTTTCTTT
CDR3 protein: CAISESRGQGAGNTEAFF
V gene: TRBV10-3
D gene: TRBD1
clone size: .
J gene: TRBJ1-1

CDR3 DNA: TGTGCCAGCAGCCAGGGCGCCGGGGCCTTCACCGGGGGCACCATATATTTT
CDR3 protein: CASSQGAGAFTGGTIYF
V gene: TRBV3-1/TRBV3-2
D gene: .
clone size: .
J gene: TRBJ1-3

CDR3 DNA: TGTGCCAGCAGTTTGGACAGTAACTATGGCTACACCTTC
CDR3 protein: CASSLDSNYGYTF
V gene: TRBV6-2/TRBV6-3
D gene: .
clone size: .
J gene: TRBJ1-2

CDR3 DNA: TGTGCCAGCAGCTTGGGGGGGCAGACTCTCGAGCAGTACTTC
CDR3 protein: CASSLGGQTLEQYF
V gene: TRBV5-4
D gene: .
clone size: few
J gene: TRBJ2-7

CDR3 DNA: TGTGCCATCAGTGGAGGACAGGGCAACACTGAAGCTTTCTTT
CDR3 protein: CAISGGQGNTEAFF
V gene: TRBV10-3
D gene: TRBD1
clone size: .
J gene: TRBJ1-1

CDR3 DNA: TGTGCCAGCAGAAACAACAGGGCTGGCGGCTACACCTTC
CDR3 protein: CASRNNRAGGYTF
V gene: TRBV12-3/TRBV12-4
D gene: .
clone size: .
J gene: TRBJ1-2

CDR3 DNA: TGTGCCAGCAGCCAAGAGGGTGGCGTAGGGCAGGGGAAAGCTTTCTTT
CDR3 protein: CASSQEGGVGQGKAFF
V gene: TRBV3-1/TRBV3-2
D gene: .
clone size: .
J gene: TRBJ1-1

CDR3 DNA: TGCGCCTGCAGGGGAGGGACTGAAGCTTTCTTT
CDR3 protein: CACRGGTEAFF
V gene: TRBV10-2
D gene: .
clone size: .
J gene: TRBJ1-1